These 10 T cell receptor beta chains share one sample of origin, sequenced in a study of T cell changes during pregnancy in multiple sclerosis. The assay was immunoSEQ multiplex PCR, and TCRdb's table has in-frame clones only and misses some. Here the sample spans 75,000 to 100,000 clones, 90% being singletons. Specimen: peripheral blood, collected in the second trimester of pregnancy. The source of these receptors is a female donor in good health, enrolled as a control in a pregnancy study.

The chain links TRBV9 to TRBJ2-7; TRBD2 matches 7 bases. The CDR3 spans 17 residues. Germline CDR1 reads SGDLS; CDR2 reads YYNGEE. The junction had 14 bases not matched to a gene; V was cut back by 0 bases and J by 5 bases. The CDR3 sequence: CASSVGEEGGRSNEQYF. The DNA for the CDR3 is TGTGCCAGCAGCGTAGGGGAGGAGGGCGGGAGAAGCAACGAGCAGTACTTC.

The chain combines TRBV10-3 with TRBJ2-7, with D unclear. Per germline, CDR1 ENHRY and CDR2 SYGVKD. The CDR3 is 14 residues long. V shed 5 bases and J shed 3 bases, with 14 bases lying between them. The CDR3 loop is CAISPQLQDYEQYF. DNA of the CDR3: TGTGCCATCAGTCCCCAACTACAAGACTACGAGCAGTACTTC.

The CDR3 loop is CASSFGQGSGNTIYF. The CDR3 DNA is TGTGCCAGCAGCTTTGGACAGGGATCTGGAAACACCATATATTTT. The rearrangement links TRBV5-4 to TRBJ1-3; 8 bases are shared with TRBD1. J lost 1 base, V lost 2 bases, and 2 bases had no gene match. The germline V gene encodes CDR1 SGHNT and CDR2 YYREEE (reference sequence). The CDR3 contains 15 residues.

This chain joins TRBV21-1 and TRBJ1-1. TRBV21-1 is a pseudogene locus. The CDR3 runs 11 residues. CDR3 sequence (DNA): TGTCCTCGACGGGGGAACACTGAAGCTTTCTTT. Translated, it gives CPRRGNTEAFF.

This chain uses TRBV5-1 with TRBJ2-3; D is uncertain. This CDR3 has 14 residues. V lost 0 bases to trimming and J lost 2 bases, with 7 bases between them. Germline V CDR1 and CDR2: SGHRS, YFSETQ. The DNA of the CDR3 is TGCGCCAGCAGCTTGGTGGCTGTCACAGATACGCAGTATTTT. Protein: CASSLVAVTDTQYF.

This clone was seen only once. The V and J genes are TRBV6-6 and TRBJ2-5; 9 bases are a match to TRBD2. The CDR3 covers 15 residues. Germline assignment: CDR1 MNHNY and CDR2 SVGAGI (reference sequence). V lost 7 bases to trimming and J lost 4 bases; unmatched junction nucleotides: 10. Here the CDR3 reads CASTGTSRGRETQYF. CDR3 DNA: TGTGCCAGCACCGGGACTAGCCGCGGCCGAGAGACCCAGTACTTC.

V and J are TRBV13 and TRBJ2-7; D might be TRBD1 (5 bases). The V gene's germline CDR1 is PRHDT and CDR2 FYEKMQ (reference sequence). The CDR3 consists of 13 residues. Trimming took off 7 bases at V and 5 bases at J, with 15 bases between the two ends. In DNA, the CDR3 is TGTGCCAGCACCGTAAGGGGCAGGGACGAGCAGTACTTC. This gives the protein CASTVRGRDEQYF.

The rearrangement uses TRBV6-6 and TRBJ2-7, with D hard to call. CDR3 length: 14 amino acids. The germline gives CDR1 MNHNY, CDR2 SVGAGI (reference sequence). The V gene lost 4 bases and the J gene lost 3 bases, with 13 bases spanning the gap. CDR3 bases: TGTGCCAGCAGTTCGTATGTAGATTTCTACGAGCAGTACTTC. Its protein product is CASSSYVDFYEQYF.

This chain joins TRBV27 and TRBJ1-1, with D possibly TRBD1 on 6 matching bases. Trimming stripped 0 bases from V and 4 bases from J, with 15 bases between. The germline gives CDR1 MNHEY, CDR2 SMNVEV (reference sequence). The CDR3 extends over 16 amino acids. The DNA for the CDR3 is TGTGCCAGCAGTTTATCCCACGGGGGGCCGCGCACTGAAGCTTTCTTT. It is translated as CASSLSHGGPRTEAFF.

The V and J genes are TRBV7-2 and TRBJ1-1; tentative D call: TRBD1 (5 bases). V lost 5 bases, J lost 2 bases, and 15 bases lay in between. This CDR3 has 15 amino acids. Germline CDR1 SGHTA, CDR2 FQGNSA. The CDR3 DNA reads TGTGCCAGCAGCCCCTTAAGGGGTGGAAACACTGAAGCTTTCTTT. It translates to CASSPLRGGNTEAFF.